The clone carrying this TCR beta chain was counted at least ten times. The antigen is not known. An expansion of CD8+CD57+ cells by flow cytometry had been shown in patients chosen for sequencing. No therapy was given to patients before blood sampling. This specimen comes from a study of CD8+CD57+ T cells in acquired aplastic anemia. Findings and caveats of the study: Over 25 shared CD8+ CDR3s appeared highly expressed within patients' immunodominant clones.

For CDR3 and TCR beta VDJ profiling, genomic DNA was the template used. In TCRdb, the reads were re-called with MiXCR into one record per CDR3 protein. The sample lists 210,000 or so distinct CDR3 sequences; approximately 51% were seen once. CDR1 and CDR2 (germline): SGHRS, YFSETQ. Losses at the gene ends were 3 bases for V and 7 bases for J; bases not matched to a gene: 3. The CDR3 totals 14 residues. This receptor was identified in a human donor with aplastic anemia. This chain connects TRBV5-1 to TRBJ2-1; 11 nucleotides line up with TRBD1. The sample comprised sorted CD4+, CD8+, or CD8+CD57+ T cells (not recorded which) from PBMCs. This CDR3 is CASSSDRGRNEQFF. CDR3 coding DNA: TGCGCCAGCAGCTCGGACAGGGGGCGGAATGAGCAGTTCTTC.